Presented here are 5 T cell receptor beta chains from one specimen sequenced in a study of T-cell memory formation after mild COVID-19. MiXCR was run by TCRdb on the 5' RACE reads, yielding one entry per CDR3 protein. The sample lists around 90,000 distinct CDR3 sequences; about 13% were seen once. Sequenced material: PBMCs or a T cell subset sorted from them (not recorded which). The receptor source for this set is an adult woman who had mild COVID-19 (a few samples of this study predate the infection). Cell type and time point are not known.

The sample holds many counts of this clonotype. The chain joins TRBV30 to TRBJ2-1; D assignment may be TRBD1 or TRBD2 (5 bases each). CDR3 length equals 12 residues. V dropped 0 bases and J dropped 8 bases, with 8 bases sitting between them. CDR1 GTSNPN and CDR2 SVGIG come from the germline V gene (reference sequence). The chain's CDR3 is CAWSVRDDEQFF. CDR3 in DNA: TGTGCCTGGAGTGTACGGGACGATGAGCAGTTCTTC.

This clonotype was seen only a few times. The gene calls are TRBV9 and TRBJ2-3, with D uncertain. Germline CDR1 is SGDLS and CDR2 is YYNGEE. The CDR3 is made up of 13 amino acids. Between the trimmed V and J ends, which lost 4 bases and 2 bases, there was a span of 8 bases. The CDR3 nucleotides are TGTGCCAGCAGCCACACGAACACAGATACGCAGTATTTT. Translated, it gives CASSHTNTDTQYF.

The chain uses TRBV7-6 and TRBJ2-6; D gene ambiguous. Germline V gene sequence: CDR1 SGHVS, CDR2 FNYEAQ. Trimming left V 5 bases short and J 0 bases short, with 8 bases between. This CDR3 region has 15 residues. CDR3 DNA: TGTGCCAGCAGCCCCTTCATCTCTGGGGCCAACGTCCTGACTTTC. Translation: CASSPFISGANVLTF.

The chain combines TRBV7-2 with TRBJ2-3; D is undetermined. V lost 1 base and J 6 bases, leaving 11 bases between the germline ends. The CDR3 loop spans 14 amino acids. CDR1 and CDR2 from the germline V gene are SGHTA and FQGNSA. This CDR3 reads CASSLGRVGDTQYF. CDR3 DNA: TGTGCCAGCAGCTTAGGAAGGGTAGGGGATACGCAGTATTTT.

In regard to this clonotype: A much more abundant neighbour one base away suggests this may be a read error. This sequence joins TRBV5-1 and TRBJ2-5; tentative D call: TRBD2 (5 bases). Germline values: CDR1 SGHRS, CDR2 YFSETQ. Trimming took off 4 bases at V and 5 bases at J, with 15 bases between the two ends. This CDR3 comprises 14 residues. The CDR3 DNA reads as TGCGCCAGCAGCCCGGGGTTAGTCGGGGAGACCCAGTACTTC. Its protein product is CASSPGLVGETQYF.